This is a list of T cell receptor beta chains from one sample in a study of early T cells in non-severe SARS-CoV-2 infection. TCRdb reprocessed the 5' RACE reads with MiXCR, giving one entry per CDR3 protein. The sample contains tens of thousands of distinct CDR3 sequences, 4% to 5% of which appear only once. Sequencing was performed on whole blood. The receptors shown here come from an adult who was a healthcare worker with PCR-confirmed SARS-CoV-2 infection or an uninfected control (not recorded which). The CDR3 runs from the conserved cysteine through the conserved F or W. A D gene is named only where the DNA matches it firmly. Clone sizes are given selectively: once, few, many, or a class where the clone is expanded.

TRBV19	few	.	TRBJ2-2	TGTGCCAGTAGTATATCTAGGCAGGGGGAGCTGTTTTTT	CASSISRQGELFF
TRBV10-2	many	.	TRBJ2-1	TGCGCCAGCATGCGTGCCGGAGGGGGCAATGAGCAGTTCTTC	CASMRAGGGNEQFF
TRBV24-1	many	.	TRBJ2-7	TGTGCCACCAGTGAGCCGGGACGGTCCTCCTACGAGCAGTACTTC	CATSEPGRSSYEQYF
TRBV2	few	TRBD1	TRBJ2-7	TGTGCCAGCACGCGGATGGACAGGGGGTCAAACGGGCAGAACTTC	CASTRMDRGSNGQNF
TRBV11-1	.	TRBD1	TRBJ2-5	TGTGCCAGCAGTTTAGAGGACAGGGAGCAAGAGACCCAGTACTTC	CASSLEDREQETQYF
TRBV7-2	.	.	TRBJ2-7	TGTGCCAGCAGCCCCCAGGGGGGCGACATTTCCTACGAGCAGTACTTC	CASSPQGGDISYEQYF
TRBV5-1	many	.	TRBJ2-1	TGCGCCAGCAGCTTGGTGGCGGGACAGTCATACAATGAGCAGTTCTTC	CASSLVAGQSYNEQFF
TRBV6-2/TRBV6-3	medium-sized	TRBD1	TRBJ2-6	TGTGCCAGCACTACAGGGGGCACTGGGGCCAACGTCCTGACTTTC	CASTTGGTGANVLTF
TRBV7-6	many	.	TRBJ2-3	TGTGCCAGCAGCCCGGTAGACACAGATACGCAGTATTTT	CASSPVDTDTQYF
TRBV6-5	many	.	TRBJ1-2	TGTGCCAGCAGTTACGAACCGGAAACCTCTCCCACCTTC	CASSYEPETSPTF
TRBV19	many	.	TRBJ2-3	TGTGCCAGTAGTATGCGGCAGGGTGTAGATACGCAGTATTTT	CASSMRQGVDTQYF
TRBV6-6	many	.	TRBJ1-1	TGTGCCAGCAGCTTCAGGGTCGGGACTGAAGCTTTCTTT	CASSFRVGTEAFF
TRBV24-1	many	.	TRBJ1-5	TGTGCCACCAGTGCGGTGGATCAGCCCCAGCATTTT	CATSAVDQPQHF
TRBV7-9	medium-sized	.	TRBJ2-3	TGTGCCAGCGTCGTGGGAGCCGCGGCGGATACGCAGTATTTT	CASVVGAAADTQYF
TRBV6-6	many	.	TRBJ1-4	TGTGCCAGCACTTTGAAACAAGGGGTCTCCTTTAATGAAAAACTGTTTTTT	CASTLKQGVSFNEKLFF
TRBV19	few	TRBD1	TRBJ2-6	TGTGCCAGTAGTATAGATACAGGGGGATCGTCTGGGGCCAACGTCCTGACTTTC	CASSIDTGGSSGANVLTF
TRBV30	many	TRBD2	TRBJ2-5	TGTGCCTGGAGTCGACTAGCGGGTGCGACGGAGACCCAGTACTTC	CAWSRLAGATETQYF
TRBV5-1	few	.	TRBJ2-1	TGCGCCAGCAGCTTGGACAGGGCGGACTACAATGAGCAGTTCTTC	CASSLDRADYNEQFF
TRBV6-5	many	.	TRBJ2-7	TGTGCCAGCCTATCGAGGGGAGAAGGCGAGCAGTACTTC	CASLSRGEGEQYF
TRBV7-2	many	.	TRBJ2-5	TGTGCCAGCAGCTTAGAGGGGACTGTTTACCAAGAGACCCAGTACTTC	CASSLEGTVYQETQYF
TRBV3-1	.	.	TRBJ1-4	TGTGCCACCCGAAACAGGGCAACTAATGAAAAACTGTTTTTT	CATRNRATNEKLFF
TRBV19	many	.	TRBJ2-1	TGTGCCAGTAGTATTGGGCCAGTCCCGAATGAGCAGTTCTTC	CASSIGPVPNEQFF
TRBV2	many	.	TRBJ1-5	TGTGCCAGTCAGGGACCCCTTATTAGCAATCAGCCCCAGCATTTT	CASQGPLISNQPQHF
TRBV27	few	.	TRBJ1-1	TGTGCCAGCAGTTTCGGGAGACAGGAGACGGGGACTGAAGCTTTCTTT	CASSFGRQETGTEAFF
TRBV5-6	many	.	TRBJ2-7	TGTGCCAGCAGCTTCGAGGGGACCTACGAGCAGTACTTC	CASSFEGTYEQYF
TRBV20-1	many	.	TRBJ1-2	TGCAGTGCTAGGATTCGGGGGGAGGGTACCTATGGCTACACCTTC	CSARIRGEGTYGYTF
TRBV2	.	TRBD1	TRBJ1-1	TGTGCCAGCAGTAGGGACAGGGGAGGGGACACTGAAGCTTTCTTT	CASSRDRGGDTEAFF
TRBV12-5	.	.	TRBJ1-2	TGTGCTAGTTCAAACGCGAACTATGGCTACACCTTC	CASSNANYGYTF
TRBV9	few	.	TRBJ1-1	TGTGCCAGCAGCGTATCGGGGAACACTGAAGCTTTCTTT	CASSVSGNTEAFF
TRBV9	many	.	TRBJ1-5	TGTGCCAGCAGCGTAGAAGACGGACCCCAGCCCCAGCATTTT	CASSVEDGPQPQHF
TRBV10-1	few	TRBD2	TRBJ2-5	TGCGCCAGCAGTGAGAGGACTAGCGGGAAGGAGACCCAGTACTTC	CASSERTSGKETQYF
TRBV25-1	many	.	TRBJ2-7	TGTGCCAGCAGTGAATTTAGGGGGAGTGGGGGCTACGAGCAGTACTTC	CASSEFRGSGGYEQYF
TRBV2	many	.	TRBJ1-4	TGTGCCAGCAGGAAACGGGACGCTGTAGGTGAAAAACTGTTTTTT	CASRKRDAVGEKLFF
TRBV20-1	many	.	TRBJ2-5	TGCAGTGCTAGAGAACAGTACCAAGAGACCCAGTACTTC	CSAREQYQETQYF
TRBV29-1	medium-sized	.	TRBJ1-4	TGCAGCGTTGGGCCAGCAGTTAATGAAAAACTGTTTTTT	CSVGPAVNEKLFF
TRBV19	.	TRBD1	TRBJ2-3	TGTGCCAGTAGTACCCCCAGGATAAGGGGGCGGCCAGATACGCAGTATTTT	CASSTPRIRGRPDTQYF
TRBV4-3	many	.	TRBJ2-3	TGCGCCAGCAGCCGCAGCGGTCAGGCCGACACAGATACGCAGTATTTT	CASSRSGQADTDTQYF
TRBV4-3	many	TRBD2	TRBJ2-3	TGCGCCAGCAGCCAAGTTACGGGGGGGCCAGATACGCAGTATTTT	CASSQVTGGPDTQYF
TRBV9	many	TRBD1	TRBJ2-5	TGTGCCAGCAGCCTCACAGGGGGTTGGGAGACCCAGTACTTC	CASSLTGGWETQYF
TRBV5-1	.	.	TRBJ1-3	TGCGCCAGCAGCTTGGAGGGGCAGGCGTCTGGAAACACCATATATTTT	CASSLEGQASGNTIYF
TRBV5-6	.	TRBD1	TRBJ2-7	TGTGCCAGCAGCCCGCGGACAGGGGGGTACGAGCAGTACTTC	CASSPRTGGYEQYF
TRBV11-2	many	.	TRBJ2-5	TGTGCCAGCAGCTTAGAAGGCGGACAGCCCTTCCAAGAGACCCAGTACTTC	CASSLEGGQPFQETQYF
TRBV10-3	.	.	TRBJ1-6	TGTGCCATCAGTGAGGGAACAGGGCTAGGGAATAATTCACCCCTCCACTTT	CAISEGTGLGNNSPLHF
TRBV11-3	many	.	TRBJ2-1	TGTGCCAGCAGCTTAGATGCTGGTCGGGGAGAGCAGTTCTTC	CASSLDAGRGEQFF
TRBV6-1	many	.	TRBJ2-2	TGTGCCAGCATCGTGGTAAACACCGGGGAGCTGTTTTTT	CASIVVNTGELFF
TRBV6-2/TRBV6-3	few	.	TRBJ2-4	TGTGCCAGCACAACGACATTAAAAAACATTCAGTACTTC	CASTTTLKNIQYF
TRBV12-3/TRBV12-4	.	.	TRBJ1-1	TGTGCCAGCAGTTTACCAGGGGTGTCGAACACTGAAGCTTTCTTT	CASSLPGVSNTEAFF
TRBV7-9	many	.	TRBJ2-5	TGTGCCAGCAGCCAAGTACCCAACCGGGAAGAGACCCAGTACTTC	CASSQVPNREETQYF
TRBV7-2	many	TRBD2	TRBJ2-7	TGTGCCAGCAGCCACGGCCATAGCGGGGGGGCCGACGAGCAGTACTTC	CASSHGHSGGADEQYF
TRBV11-3	many	.	TRBJ1-1	TGTGCCAGCAGCCTCCAGGCAAACACTGAAGCTTTCTTT	CASSLQANTEAFF